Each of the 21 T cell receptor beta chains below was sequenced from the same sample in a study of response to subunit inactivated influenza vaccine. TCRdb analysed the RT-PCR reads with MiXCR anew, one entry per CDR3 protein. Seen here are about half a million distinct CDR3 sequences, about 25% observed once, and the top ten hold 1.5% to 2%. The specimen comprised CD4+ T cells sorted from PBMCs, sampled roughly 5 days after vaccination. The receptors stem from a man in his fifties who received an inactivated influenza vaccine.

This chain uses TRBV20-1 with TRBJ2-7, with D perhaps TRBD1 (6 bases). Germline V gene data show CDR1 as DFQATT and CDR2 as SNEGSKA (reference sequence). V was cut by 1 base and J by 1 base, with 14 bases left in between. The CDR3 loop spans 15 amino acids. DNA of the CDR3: TGCAGTGCTAGAGTCCGGATGCAGGGGTCCTACGAGCAGTACTTC. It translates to CSARVRMQGSYEQYF.

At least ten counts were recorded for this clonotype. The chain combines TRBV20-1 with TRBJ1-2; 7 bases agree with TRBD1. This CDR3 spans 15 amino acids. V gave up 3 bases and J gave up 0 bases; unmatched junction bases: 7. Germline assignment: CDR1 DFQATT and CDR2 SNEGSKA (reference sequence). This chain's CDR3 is CSASSPTGTNYGYTF. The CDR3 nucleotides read TGCAGTGCTAGCAGTCCGACAGGGACTAACTATGGCTACACCTTC.

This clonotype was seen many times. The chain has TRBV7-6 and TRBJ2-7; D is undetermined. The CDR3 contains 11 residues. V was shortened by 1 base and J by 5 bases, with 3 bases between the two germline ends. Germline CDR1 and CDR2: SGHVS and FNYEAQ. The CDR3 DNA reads TGTGCCAGCAGCTTAGACAACGAGCAGTACTTC. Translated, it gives CASSLDNEQYF.

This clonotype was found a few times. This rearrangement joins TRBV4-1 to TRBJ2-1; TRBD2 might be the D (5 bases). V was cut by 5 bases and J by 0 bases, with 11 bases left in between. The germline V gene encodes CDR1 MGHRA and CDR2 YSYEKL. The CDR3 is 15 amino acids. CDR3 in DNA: TGCGCCAGCAGCTACCCTGGGAGCTCCTACAATGAGCAGTTCTTC. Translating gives CASSYPGSSYNEQFF.

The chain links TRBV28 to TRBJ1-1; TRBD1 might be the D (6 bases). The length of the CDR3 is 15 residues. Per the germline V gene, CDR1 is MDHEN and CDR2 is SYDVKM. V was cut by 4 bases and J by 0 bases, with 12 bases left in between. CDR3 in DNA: TGTGCCAGCAGTTCCGGGGGACATTTGAACACTGAAGCTTTCTTT. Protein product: CASSSGGHLNTEAFF.

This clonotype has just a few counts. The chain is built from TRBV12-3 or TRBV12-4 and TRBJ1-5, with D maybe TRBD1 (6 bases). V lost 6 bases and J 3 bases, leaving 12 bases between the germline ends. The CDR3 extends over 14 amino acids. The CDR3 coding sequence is TGTGCCAGCAGCTTCCAGGGGACCAATCAGCCCCAGCATTTT. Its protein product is CASSFQGTNQPQHF.

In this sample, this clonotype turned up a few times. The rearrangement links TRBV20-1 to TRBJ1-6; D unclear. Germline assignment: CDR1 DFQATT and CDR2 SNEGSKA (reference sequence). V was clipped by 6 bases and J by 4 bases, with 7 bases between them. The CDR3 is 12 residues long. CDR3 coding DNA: TGCAGTGCGTCCGGGTATAATTCACCCCTCCACTTT. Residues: CSASGYNSPLHF.

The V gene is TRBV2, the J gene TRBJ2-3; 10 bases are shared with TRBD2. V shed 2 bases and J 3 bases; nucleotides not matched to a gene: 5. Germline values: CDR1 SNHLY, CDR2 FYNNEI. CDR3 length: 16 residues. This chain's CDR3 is CASSERAGGRTDTQYF. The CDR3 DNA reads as TGTGCCAGCAGTGAACGAGCGGGGGGGCGGACAGATACGCAGTATTTT.

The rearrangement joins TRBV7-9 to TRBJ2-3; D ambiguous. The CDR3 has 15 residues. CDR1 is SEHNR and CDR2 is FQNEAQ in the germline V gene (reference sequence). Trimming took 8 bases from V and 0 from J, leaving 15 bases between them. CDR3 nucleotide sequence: TGTGCCAGCTCCCGCGGCGGTACTAGCACAGATACGCAGTATTTT. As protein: CASSRGGTSTDTQYF.

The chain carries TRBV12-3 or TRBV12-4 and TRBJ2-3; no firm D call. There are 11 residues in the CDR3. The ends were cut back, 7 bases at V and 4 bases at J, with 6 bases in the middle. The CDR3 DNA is TGTGCCAGCACCCTGTCAGATACGCAGTATTTT. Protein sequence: CASTLSDTQYF.

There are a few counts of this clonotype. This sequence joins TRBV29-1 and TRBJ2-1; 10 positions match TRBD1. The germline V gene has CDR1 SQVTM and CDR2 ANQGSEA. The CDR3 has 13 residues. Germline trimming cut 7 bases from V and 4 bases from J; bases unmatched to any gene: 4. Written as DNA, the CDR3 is TGCAGCGCTGGGGACAGGGGATACAATGAGCAGTTCTTC. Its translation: CSAGDRGYNEQFF.

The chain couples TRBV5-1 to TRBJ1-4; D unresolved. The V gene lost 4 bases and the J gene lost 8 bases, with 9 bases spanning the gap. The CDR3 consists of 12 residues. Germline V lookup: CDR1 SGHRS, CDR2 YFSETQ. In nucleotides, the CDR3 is TGCGCCAGCAGCGCGGTAGGAGAAAAACTGTTTTTT. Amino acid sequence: CASSAVGEKLFF.

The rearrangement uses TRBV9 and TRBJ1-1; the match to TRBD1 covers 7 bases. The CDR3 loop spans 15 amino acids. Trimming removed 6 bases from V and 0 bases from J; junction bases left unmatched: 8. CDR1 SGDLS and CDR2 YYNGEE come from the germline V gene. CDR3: CASTRRGGMNTEAFF. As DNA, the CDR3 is TGTGCCAGCACCCGTAGAGGGGGCATGAACACTGAAGCTTTCTTT.

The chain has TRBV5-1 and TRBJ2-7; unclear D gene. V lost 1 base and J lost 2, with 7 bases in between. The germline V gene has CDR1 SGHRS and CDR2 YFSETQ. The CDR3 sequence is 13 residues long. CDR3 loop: CASSLQETYEQYF. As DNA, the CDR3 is TGCGCCAGCAGCTTGCAGGAGACCTACGAGCAGTACTTC.

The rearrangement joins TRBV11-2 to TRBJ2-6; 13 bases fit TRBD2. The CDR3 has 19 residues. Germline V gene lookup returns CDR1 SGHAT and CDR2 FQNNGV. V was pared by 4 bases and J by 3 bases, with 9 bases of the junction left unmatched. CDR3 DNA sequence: TGTGCCAGCAGCTCGCTTCGGACTAGCGGGAGTCTTGGGGCCAACGTCCTGACTTTC. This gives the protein CASSSLRTSGSLGANVLTF.

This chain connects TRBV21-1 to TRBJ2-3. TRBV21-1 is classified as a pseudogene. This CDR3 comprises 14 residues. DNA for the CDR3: TGTGCCAGCAGCAAACACAGAGACACAGATACGCAGTATTTT. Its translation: CASSKHRDTDTQYF.

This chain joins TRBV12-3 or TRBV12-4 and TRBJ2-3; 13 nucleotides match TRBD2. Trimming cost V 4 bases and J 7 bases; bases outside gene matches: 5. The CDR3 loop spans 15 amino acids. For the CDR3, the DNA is TGTGCCAGCAGTTCCGGGACTAGCGGGAAATATACGCAGTATTTT. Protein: CASSSGTSGKYTQYF.

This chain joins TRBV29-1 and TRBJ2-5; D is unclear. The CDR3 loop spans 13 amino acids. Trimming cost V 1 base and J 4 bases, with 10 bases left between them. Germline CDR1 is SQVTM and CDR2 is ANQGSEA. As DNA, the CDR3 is TGCAGCGTTGAAGTGGATAGTTTAGAGACCCAGTACTTC. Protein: CSVEVDSLETQYF.

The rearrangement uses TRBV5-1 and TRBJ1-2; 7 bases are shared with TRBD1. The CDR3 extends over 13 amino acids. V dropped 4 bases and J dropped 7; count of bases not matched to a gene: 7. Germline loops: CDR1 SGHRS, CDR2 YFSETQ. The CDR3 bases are TGCGCCAGCAGCCAAGGGGGCGCGGTTGGCTACACCTTC. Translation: CASSQGGAVGYTF. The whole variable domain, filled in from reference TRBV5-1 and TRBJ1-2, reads KAGVTQTPRYLIKTRGQQVTLSCSPISGHRSVSWYQQTPGQGLQFLFEYFSETQRNKGNFPGRFSGRQFSNSRSEMNVSTLELGDSALYLCASSQGGAVGYTFGSGTRLTVV.

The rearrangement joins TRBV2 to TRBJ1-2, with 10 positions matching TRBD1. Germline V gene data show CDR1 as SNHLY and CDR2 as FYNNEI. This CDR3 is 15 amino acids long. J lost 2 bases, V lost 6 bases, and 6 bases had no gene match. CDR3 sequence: CASRGTGDRNYGYTF. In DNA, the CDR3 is TGTGCCAGCAGGGGGACAGGGGACCGAAACTATGGCTACACCTTC.

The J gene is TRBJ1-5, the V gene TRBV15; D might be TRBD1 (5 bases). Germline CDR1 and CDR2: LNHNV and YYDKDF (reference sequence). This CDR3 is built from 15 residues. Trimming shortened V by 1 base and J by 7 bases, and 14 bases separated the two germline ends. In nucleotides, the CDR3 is TGTGCCACCAGCAGAGCACCCCAGGGAGGGCAGCCCCAGCATTTT. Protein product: CATSRAPQGGQPQHF.